This T cell receptor (beta chain) was documented in a study of tumor and adjacent non-tumor tissue in lung cancer. Findings and limits, study-wide: Top 100 clones took a larger repertoire share in normal lung. Significantly higher TCR diversity was found in tumor than normal lung. Tumor TCR diversity, when higher, was linked to shorter survival.

On this clonotype itself: Its specificity is unknown.

The library came from three nested PCR rounds adapted from ARM-PCR protocols. TCRdb redid the calling of the multiplex PCR reads with MiXCR, one entry per CDR3 protein. The sample yields around 100,000 distinct CDR3 sequences, approximately 65% seen once. This CDR3 comprises 15 residues. Trimming removed 1 base from V and 6 bases from J, with 12 bases in between. From germline, CDR1 is SEHNR and CDR2 FQNEAQ (reference sequence). RNA was extracted from bulk tissue without any cell sorting. More than 3 cm separated this lung sample from the edge of the tumor. Chemotherapy-naive patients with new lung cancer underwent thoracic surgery in China, August–November 2014.

The sample comprised distant non-tumor lung tissue. The receptor comes from a man aged 25-45 years with non-small cell lung cancer. This rearrangement joins TRBV7-9 to TRBJ2-2; tentatively, D is TRBD1 or TRBD2 (6 bases each). The chain's CDR3 is CASSLGGAAAGELFF. Written as DNA, the CDR3 is TGTGCCAGCAGCTTAGGGGGGGCAGCGGCCGGGGAGCTGTTTTTT.